This T cell receptor beta chain was found in a study of cytomegalovirus exposure and HLA in healthy donors. General study points: A few chains tied to CMV proved CMV antigen-specific in vitro.

Worth noting for this clone: The target antigen is unknown.

Losses at the gene ends were 4 bases for V and 3 bases for J; bases not matched to a gene: 12. Germline CDR1 and CDR2: MGHRA and YSYEKL. This CDR3 comprises 17 residues. A multiplex PCR was run with 60 Vbeta primers and 13 Jbeta primers. TCRdb's table, derived via immunoSEQ multiplex PCR, lists solely in-frame clones and lacks some. The sample includes roughly 160,000 clones, around 80% of them seen just once. V usage is TRBV4-1 and J usage is TRBJ1-3, with 7 nucleotides matching TRBD1. The receptor was isolated from a woman aged 50 to 60 in good health and CMV-seropositive. The sequenced sample consisted of PBMCs. CDR3 loop: CASSPSGGSFGGNTIYF. CDR3 sequence (DNA): TGCGCCAGCAGCCCATCAGGGGGAAGTTTCGGTGGAAACACCATATATTTT.